Described below is a single T cell receptor (beta chain) sequence and its context. There are a few counts of this clonotype. Its target antigen remains unknown. One base away there is no much larger clone; base qualities are not given. From the germline V gene, CDR1 is LGHNA and CDR2 is YSLEER. Trimming removed 0 bases from V and 0 bases from J; the gene matches leave 5 bases unexplained. Spanning cysteine to phenylalanine, the CDR3 consists of 17 amino acids. Of the read, only the CDR3 DNA is kept; its 51 bases are in frame from base 1. This specimen's treatment or condition label, interpreted: live attenuated yellow fever vaccine strain. Two biological replicates of bulk PBMCs were collected at each blood-draw timepoint. A standard Ficoll-Paque protocol was used to isolate PBMCs from peripheral blood. TriZol was used to extract RNA from bulk PBMCs, from CD4 and CD8 fractions, and from dextramer-positive and dextramer-negative fractions.

The sample originates from a study of T cells after yellow fever vaccination (dated by TCRdb to about 2019). General notes on the study: Libraries from fractions with low cell numbers were prepared with the SMART-Seq v4 Ultra Low Input RNA kit. Bulk TCR alpha and beta repertoires were sequenced longitudinally to track T-cell clones before and after primary and booster YFV17D yellow fever vaccination. Two healthy male donors, one aged 18 to 30 and one aged 30 to 39 years, were included in the cohort. Bulk PBMC replicates and cell subsets were isolated from blood drawn at multiple timepoints before and after both primary and secondary immunization. Broad study findings and their caveats: The study included only a couple of donors, which limits how far the findings can be generalized. Because abundant contaminating clonotypes from the bulk population could be contained in FACS-sorted repertoires, computational filtering was required. After the booster, most of the clones that had expanded following primary vaccination were detected again (approximately 96% of CD4 and more than 85% of CD8), which suggests that memory was broadly maintained. A small share of clonotypes occurred in both CD4 and CD8 compartments, likely arising from convergent recombination. Compared with the primary T-cell response, the secondary T-cell response was weaker but faster, peaking on day 5 rather than day 15.

The sequencer listed for this sample is Illumina NovaSeq 6000. Synthesis of TCR cDNA relied on 5'RACE template switching, a step that introduced a universal primer site along with unique molecular identifiers. Priming of cDNA synthesis was performed from both the TCR alpha and TCR beta constant segments. Two PCR steps were used to amplify libraries, with sample barcodes and sequencing adapters being added in the second step. Sequencing of the libraries was done on either Illumina HiSeq 2500 (2x100 bp) or NovaSeq (2x150 bp). As for how the authors treated the data: MIGEC handled demultiplexing of reads and collapsing into UMI consensus sequences, while MiXCR performed V(D)J alignment. Using edgeR on replicate PBMC samples, clonotypes were called vaccine-responding if FDR was below 0.01 and the log2 fold change was above 5 up to day 15. Each bulk clonotype received a CD4 or CD8 identity based on whether the sequenced CD4 or CD8 repertoire contained that clonotype at higher abundance. TCRdb itself trimmed the public reads at Q25 with fastp, ran MiXCR and retained productive beta chains. CDR3 protein duplicates are merged, each entry listing the most common genes and DNA. TCRdb's processing, not the authors', yielded these V and J calls. For this sample there are about 250,000 distinct CDR3 sequences; roughly 3.7% appear just once. The ten largest clones represent under 20% of the sample.

The chain is assembled from TRBV4-3 and TRBJ1-3, with 7 middle bases fitting TRBD1. The TCR sequence derives from a man between 18 and 29 years old who received the YFV17D yellow fever vaccine. Sample: PBMCs, taken 15 days after the yellow fever booster vaccination. The CDR3 is CASSQDQGVHSGNTIYF. The DNA sequence reads TGCGCCAGCAGCCAAGATCAGGGGGTACACTCTGGAAACACCATATATTTT.